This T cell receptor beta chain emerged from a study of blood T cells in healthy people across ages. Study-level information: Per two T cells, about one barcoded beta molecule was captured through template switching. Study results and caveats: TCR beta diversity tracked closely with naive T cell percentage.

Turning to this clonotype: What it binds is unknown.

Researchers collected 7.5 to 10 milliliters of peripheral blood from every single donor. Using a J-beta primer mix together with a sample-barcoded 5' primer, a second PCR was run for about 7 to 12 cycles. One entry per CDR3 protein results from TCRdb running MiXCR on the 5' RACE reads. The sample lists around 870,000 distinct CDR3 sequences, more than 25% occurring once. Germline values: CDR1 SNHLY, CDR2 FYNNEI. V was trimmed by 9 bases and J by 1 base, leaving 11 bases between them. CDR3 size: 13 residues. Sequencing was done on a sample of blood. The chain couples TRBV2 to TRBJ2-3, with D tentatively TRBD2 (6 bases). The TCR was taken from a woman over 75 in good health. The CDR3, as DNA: TGTGCCAGGGAGGGTGTAGGCACAGATACGCAGTATTTT. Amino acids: CAREGVGTDTQYF.